This entry describes one TCR beta chain. Its antigen is still unknown. Primers for the PCR totalled 60 Vbeta and 13 Jbeta. Produced via immunoSEQ multiplex PCR; TCRdb's table is partial and in-frame only. The repertoire consists of more than 110,000 clones, with roughly 80% occurring once and the leading ten covering about 3%. The data belong to a study of cytomegalovirus exposure and HLA in healthy donors. Study-level points and caveats: Reportedly, HLA-A and HLA-B alleles of most subjects were accurately predicted from TCR beta.

This CDR3 is built from 17 residues. Looked up from germline, CDR1 is SGHNT and CDR2 is YYREEE (reference sequence). The source material was PBMCs. V usage is TRBV5-4 and J usage is TRBJ2-5, with 9 bases identical to TRBD1. The J call may be incorrect, as the DNA end agrees better with TRBJ2-7. The sequence was obtained from a female donor in good health and CMV-seronegative. In DNA, the CDR3 is TGTGCCAGCAGCTTGGGGCCGACCGGGACAGGGATCTACGAGCAGTACTTC. Its translation is CASSLGPTGTGIYEQYF.